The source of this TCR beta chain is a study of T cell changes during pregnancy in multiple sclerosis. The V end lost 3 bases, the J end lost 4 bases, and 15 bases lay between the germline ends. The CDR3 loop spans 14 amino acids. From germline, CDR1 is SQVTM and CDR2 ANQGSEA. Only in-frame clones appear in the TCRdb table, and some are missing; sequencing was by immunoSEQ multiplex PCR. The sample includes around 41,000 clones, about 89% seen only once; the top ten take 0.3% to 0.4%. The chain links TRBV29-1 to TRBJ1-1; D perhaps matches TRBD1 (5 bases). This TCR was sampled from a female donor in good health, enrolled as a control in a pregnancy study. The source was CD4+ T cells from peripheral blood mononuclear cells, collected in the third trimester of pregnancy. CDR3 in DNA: TGCAGCGTTGACTTTCAGGGAAGTTTCACTGAAGCTTTCTTT. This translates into CSVDFQGSFTEAFF.